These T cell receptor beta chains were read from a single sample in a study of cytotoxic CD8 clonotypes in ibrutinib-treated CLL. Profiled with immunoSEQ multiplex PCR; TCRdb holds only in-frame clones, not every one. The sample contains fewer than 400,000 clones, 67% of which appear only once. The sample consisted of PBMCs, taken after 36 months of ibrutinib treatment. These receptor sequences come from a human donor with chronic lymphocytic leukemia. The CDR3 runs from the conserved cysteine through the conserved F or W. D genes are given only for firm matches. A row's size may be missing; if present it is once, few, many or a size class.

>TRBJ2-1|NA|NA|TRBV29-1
CSVDGQGRQFF
TGCAGCGTTGATGGTCAGGGTCGGCAGTTCTTC
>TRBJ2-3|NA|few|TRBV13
CASSRYTDTQYF
TGTGCCAGCAGCCGATACACAGATACGCAGTATTTT
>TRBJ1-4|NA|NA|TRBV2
CASIPAWANEKLFF
TGTGCCAGCATACCTGCCTGGGCTAATGAAAAACTGTTTTTT
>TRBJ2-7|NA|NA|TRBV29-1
CSVGIRGHRYEQYF
TGCAGCGTTGGTATTCGGGGACACCGATACGAGCAGTACTTC
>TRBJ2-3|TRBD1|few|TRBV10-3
CAISADRGTDTQYF
TGTGCCATCAGCGCGGACAGGGGTACAGATACGCAGTATTTT
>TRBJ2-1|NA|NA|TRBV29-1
CSAGTALNEQFF
TGCAGCGCGGGGACCGCCCTAAATGAGCAGTTCTTC
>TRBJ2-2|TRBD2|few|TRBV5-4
CASSSLAGGYTGELFF
TGTGCCAGCAGCTCACTAGCGGGAGGGTACACCGGGGAGCTGTTTTTT
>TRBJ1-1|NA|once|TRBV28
CASGWDTEAFF
TGTGCCAGTGGGTGGGACACTGAAGCTTTCTTT
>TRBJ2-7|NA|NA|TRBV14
CASSQRTGVWYEQYF
TGTGCCAGCAGCCAAAGGACGGGGGTCTGGTACGAGCAGTACTTC
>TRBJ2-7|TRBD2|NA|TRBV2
CASSAGASGSYEQYF
TGTGCCAGCAGTGCTGGGGCTAGCGGGAGTTACGAGCAGTACTTC
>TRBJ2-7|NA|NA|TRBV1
CTSSRPYTRGQGADEQYF
TGCACCAGCAGCCGTCCGTACACCCGGGGACAGGGGGCTGACGAGCAGTACTTC